These 9 T cell receptor beta chains originate from one sample sequenced in a study of blood T cells in healthy people across ages. A sample-barcoded 5' primer and a J-beta primer mix were used in a second PCR of roughly 7 to 11 cycles. From the 5' RACE reads, TCRdb called clonotypes with MiXCR, one entry per CDR3 protein. The sample contains roughly 1.5 million distinct CDR3 sequences, about 45% of which appear only once. The sample was blood. Every receptor here comes from a woman between 18 and 29 years old in good health.

J is TRBJ1-1 and V is TRBV12-3 or TRBV12-4, with D perhaps TRBD1 (6 bases). The CDR3 runs to 20 residues. The germline V and J ends were trimmed by 5 bases and 2 bases, with 30 bases remaining between them. CDR3 DNA sequence: TGTGCCAGCAGTCTCACAAGACCGGAGCGGGGGCTAAGAGGAAACACTGAAGCTTTCTTT. Translation: CASSLTRPERGLRGNTEAFF.

The rearrangement uses TRBV6-5 and TRBJ1-2, with TRBD1 as a possible D gene (6 bases). From germline, CDR1 is MNHEY and CDR2 SVGAGI. This CDR3 is 14 amino acids long. The V and J ends lost 7 bases and 6 bases respectively, with 18 bases between them. As DNA, the CDR3 is TGTGCCAGCACCATCGGAGGGGGGCGCGATGGCTACACCTTC. This codes for CASTIGGGRDGYTF.

The CDR3 nucleotides read TGCAGTGCCGGCCGGGACAGGATAGGAGAGACCCAGTACTTC. Encoded protein: CSAGRDRIGETQYF. This chain connects TRBV20-1 to TRBJ2-5; 8 bases are a match to TRBD1. The CDR3 has 14 residues. From germline, CDR1 is DFQATT and CDR2 SNEGSKA (reference sequence). V shed 6 bases, J shed 4 bases, and the junction held 10 bases outside the gene matches.

This rearrangement joins TRBV5-5 to TRBJ1-2, with 7 bases that match TRBD1. The ends lost 3 bases at V and 4 bases at J; junction bases unmatched: 3. The CDR3 is 13 amino acids. The V gene's germline CDR1 is SGHKS and CDR2 YYEKEE (reference sequence). The CDR3 protein is CASSYGQAYGYTF. The CDR3 nucleotides are TGTGCCAGCAGCTACGGACAGGCCTATGGCTACACCTTC.

The chain carries TRBV7-2 and TRBJ2-3, with D hard to call. Trimming took 2 bases from V and 1 from J, leaving 10 bases between them. Germline V CDR1 and CDR2: SGHTA, FQGNSA. The CDR3 runs 15 residues. The CDR3 nucleotides are TGTGCCAGCAGCTTACGGCCAGGCCGCACAGATACGCAGTATTTT. Amino acid sequence: CASSLRPGRTDTQYF.

At least ten counts were recorded for this clonotype. The V and J genes are TRBV12-3 or TRBV12-4 and TRBJ2-7; D call uncertain. V was clipped by 6 bases and J by 4 bases, with 7 bases between them. This CDR3 region has 11 residues. The CDR3 DNA reads TGTGCCAGCAGGTGGGGTTACGAGCAGTACTTC. This encodes CASRWGYEQYF.

The J gene is TRBJ1-5, the V gene TRBV27; D remains ambiguous. CDR1 MNHEY and CDR2 SMNVEV come from the germline V gene (reference sequence). This CDR3 spans 14 amino acids. V was trimmed by 5 bases and J by 3 bases, leaving 11 bases between them. In DNA, the CDR3 is TGTGCCAGCAGTCACAGACCCACCAATCAGCCCCAGCATTTT. Translating it yields CASSHRPTNQPQHF.

The sample holds a few counts of this clonotype. V and J are TRBV11-2 and TRBJ2-1; possible D gene TRBD1, 6 bases. From germline, CDR1 is SGHAT and CDR2 FQNNGV. The CDR3 extends over 15 amino acids. V dropped 9 bases and J dropped 2 bases, with 17 bases sitting between them. In DNA form, the CDR3 reads TGTGCCAGTACCCCAGGGGACCTCACCTACAATGAGCAGTTCTTC. It specifies CASTPGDLTYNEQFF.

The chain uses TRBV29-1 and TRBJ2-3, with D unclear. The length of the CDR3 is 11 residues. Germline assignment: CDR1 SQVTM and CDR2 ANQGSEA. V was pared by 5 bases and J by 2 bases, with 5 bases between. The CDR3 spells CSVWITDTQYF. For the CDR3, the DNA is TGCAGCGTTTGGATCACAGATACGCAGTATTTT.